This T cell receptor beta chain originates from a study of metastatic and nonmetastatic thyroid tumors. Study-level information: Malignant thyroid and benign thyroid patients provided blood and tumor or nodule tissue whose repertoires were compared.

Study results and caveats: According to reports, the diversity of TCR beta was significantly higher in malignant thyroid tumors than in benign nodules, and this held in both blood and tumor samples.

Germline-derived CDR1 and CDR2 are LNHNV and YYDKDF (reference sequence). The CDR3 extends over 14 amino acids. Between the trimmed V and J ends, which lost 4 bases and 3 bases, there was a span of 12 bases. In the authors' methods: A classifier of distant metastasis in papillary thyroid cancer was built from CDR3 differences (across clinicopathological groups). TCRdb used MiXCR to call clones anew from the PCR reads. Here the V and J calls rest on TCRdb's processing, not on the authors' analysis. The sample lists fewer than 20,000 clones, 20% to 30% seen once, with roughly a tenth in the top ten. The sample holds many counts of this clone. Antigen: not known. Other DNA variants within this sample encode the same CDR3. Until they underwent thyroid surgery, no patient had received any treatment.

This receptor was taken from a female donor with papillary thyroid cancer or a benign thyroid nodule (not recorded which). Some clones in this sample may be carry-over from other donors' samples. The sample taken for sequencing was adjacent normal tissue. This chain links TRBV15 with TRBJ1-1; D possibly corresponds to TRBD1 (5 bases). CDR3 nucleotides: TGTGCCACCAGCACCCAGGGTATGGACACTGAAGCTTTCTTT. It translates to CATSTQGMDTEAFF.